This T cell receptor (beta chain) was recovered during a study of shared T cell receptors in the human thymus. The table lists this clone with a few counts. Assay used: immunoSEQ multiplex PCR; TCRdb lists only in-frame clones, some missing. The sample has 450,000 to 650,000 clones, around 78% seen once. The CDR3 runs 11 residues. V was trimmed by 8 bases and J by 1 base, leaving 8 bases between them. Per germline, CDR1 DFQATT and CDR2 SNEGSKA (reference sequence). This same sample was also part of a study on human thymus T cells.

This TCR was sampled from a boy under two years old with a congenital heart defect. Sequences were obtained from thymocytes. V is TRBV20-1 and J is TRBJ1-1; D unclear. The CDR3 DNA is TGCAGTTCTCACAGGAACACTGAAGCTTTCTTT. Translated: CSSHRNTEAFF.